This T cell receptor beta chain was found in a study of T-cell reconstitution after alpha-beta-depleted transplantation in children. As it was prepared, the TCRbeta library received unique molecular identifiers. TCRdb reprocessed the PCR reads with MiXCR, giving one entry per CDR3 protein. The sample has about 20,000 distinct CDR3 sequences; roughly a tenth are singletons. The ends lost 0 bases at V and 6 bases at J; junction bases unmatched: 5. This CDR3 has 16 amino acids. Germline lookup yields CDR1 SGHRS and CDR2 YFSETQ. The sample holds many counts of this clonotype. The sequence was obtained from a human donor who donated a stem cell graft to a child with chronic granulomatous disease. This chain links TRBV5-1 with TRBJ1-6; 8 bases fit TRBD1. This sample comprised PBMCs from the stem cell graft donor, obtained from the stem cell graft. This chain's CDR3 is CASSLVPGGSNSPLHF. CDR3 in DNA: TGCGCCAGCAGCTTGGTTCCAGGGGGCAGTAATTCACCCCTCCACTTT.